This T cell receptor (beta chain) was profiled in a study of cytomegalovirus exposure and HLA in healthy donors. Study-level background: HLA-typed donors contributed approximately 92 million unique TCRs, which were held in an early data release. Overall study results and limits: TCR beta V- and J-gene trimming was later associated with a missense DCLRE1C variant. By a later analysis, the bulk of CMV-associated TCR beta chains appeared HLA-restricted. Most TCR sequences were seen very rarely across donors, but some public TCRs occurred in many.

Researchers ran the PCR with 60 Vbeta and 13 Jbeta primers. Clones were sequenced by immunoSEQ multiplex PCR, and TCRdb holds only the in-frame ones, with some missing. This table holds about 120,000 clones, 8.5% to 9% found once. Worth noting for this clone: Its target is unknown.

In germline, CDR1 is ENHRY, CDR2 SYGVKD. V lost 10 bases to trimming and J lost 7 bases; unmatched junction nucleotides: 15. This CDR3 is 17 amino acids long. The sequenced sample was PBMCs. The rearrangement links TRBV10-3 to TRBJ2-1; TRBD2 matches 14 bases. The receptor was derived from a woman aged 35 to 49 in good health and CMV-seropositive. CDR3: CATSYDGTSGGRNEQFF. The CDR3, as DNA: TGTGCCACCAGCTACGACGGGACTAGCGGGGGTCGTAATGAGCAGTTCTTC.